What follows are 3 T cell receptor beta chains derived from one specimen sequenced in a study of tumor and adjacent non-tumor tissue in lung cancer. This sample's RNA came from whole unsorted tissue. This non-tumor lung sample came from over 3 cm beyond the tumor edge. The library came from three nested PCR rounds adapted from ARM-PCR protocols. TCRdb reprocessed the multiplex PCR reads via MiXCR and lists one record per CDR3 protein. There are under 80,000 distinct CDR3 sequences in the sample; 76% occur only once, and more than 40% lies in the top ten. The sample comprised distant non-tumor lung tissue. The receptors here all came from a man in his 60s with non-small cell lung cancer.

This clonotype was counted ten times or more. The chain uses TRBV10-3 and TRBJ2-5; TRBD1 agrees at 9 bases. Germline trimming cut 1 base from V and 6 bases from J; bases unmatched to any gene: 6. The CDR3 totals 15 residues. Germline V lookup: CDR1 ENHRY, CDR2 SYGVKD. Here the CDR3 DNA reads TGTGCCATCAGTGAGTGGGAACAGGGGGCGAAGACCCAGTACTTC. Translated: CAISEWEQGAKTQYF.

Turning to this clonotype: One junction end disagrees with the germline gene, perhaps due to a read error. The CDR3 DNA sequence: TGCAGCGCTGGACTAGCGGGAGAGATCCAGTATTTC. This translates into CSAGLAGEIQYF. This chain connects TRBV29-1 to TRBJ2-5; 13 positions agree with TRBD2. The CDR3 is 12 amino acids. Germline-derived CDR1 and CDR2 are SQVTM and ANQGSEA.

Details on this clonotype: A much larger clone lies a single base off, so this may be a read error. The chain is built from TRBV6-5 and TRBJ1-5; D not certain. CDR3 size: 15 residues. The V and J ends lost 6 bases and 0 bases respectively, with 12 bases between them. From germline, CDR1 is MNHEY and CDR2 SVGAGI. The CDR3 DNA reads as TGTGCCAGCAGCCATACAGTTGGTAGCAATCAGCCCCAGCATTTT. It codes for CASSHTVGSNQPQHF.